What follows describes a single T cell receptor beta chain. Its target is not known. PCR employed 60 Vbeta and 13 Jbeta primers. Profiled with immunoSEQ multiplex PCR; TCRdb holds only in-frame clones, not every one. The data contain fewer than 150,000 clones, 60% to 80% of them singletons. V shed 3 bases and J 1 base; nucleotides not matched to a gene: 8. This CDR3 comprises 17 residues. CDR1 and CDR2 from the germline V gene are SEHNR and FQNEAQ (reference sequence). This specimen comes from a study of cytomegalovirus exposure and HLA in healthy donors. Study-level background: Prior work identified 95 million to 120 million unique TCR beta sequences in roughly 190 million T cells. Study-wide results and caveats: A later analysis found most CMV-associated TCR beta chains apparently HLA-restricted. There was a cluster of highly shared sequence variants that was likely a sequencing artifact.

This sequence joins TRBV7-9 and TRBJ2-7, with TRBD2 identical over 11 bases. This clonotype originated in a woman aged 25-40 years in good health and CMV-seronegative. What was sequenced was PBMCs. CDR3 DNA sequence: TGTGCCAGCAGCTTGGAGACTAGCGGGGTCTGGTCCTACGAGCAGTACTTC. Translation gives CASSLETSGVWSYEQYF.